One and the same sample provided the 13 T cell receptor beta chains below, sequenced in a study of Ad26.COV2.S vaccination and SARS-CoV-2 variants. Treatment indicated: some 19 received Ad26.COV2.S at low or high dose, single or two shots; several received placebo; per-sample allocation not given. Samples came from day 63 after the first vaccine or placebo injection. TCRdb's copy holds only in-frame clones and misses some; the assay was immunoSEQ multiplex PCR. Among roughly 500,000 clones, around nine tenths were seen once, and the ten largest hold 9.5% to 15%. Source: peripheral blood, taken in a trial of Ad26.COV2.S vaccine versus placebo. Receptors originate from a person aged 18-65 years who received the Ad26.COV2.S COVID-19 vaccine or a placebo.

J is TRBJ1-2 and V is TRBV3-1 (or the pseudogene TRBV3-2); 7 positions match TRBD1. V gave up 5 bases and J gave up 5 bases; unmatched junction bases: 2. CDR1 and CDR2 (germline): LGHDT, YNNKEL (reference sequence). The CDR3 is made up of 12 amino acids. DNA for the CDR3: TGTGCCAGCAGCGCGGGACAGTATGGCTACACCTTC. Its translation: CASSAGQYGYTF.

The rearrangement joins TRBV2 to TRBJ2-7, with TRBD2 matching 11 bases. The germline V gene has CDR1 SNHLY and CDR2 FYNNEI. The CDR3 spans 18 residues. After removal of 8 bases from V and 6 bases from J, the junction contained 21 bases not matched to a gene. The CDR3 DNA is TGTGCCAGCGGACTGACTAGCGGGAAATTTTTCGGTAGGTCCGAGCAGTACTTC. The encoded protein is CASGLTSGKFFGRSEQYF.

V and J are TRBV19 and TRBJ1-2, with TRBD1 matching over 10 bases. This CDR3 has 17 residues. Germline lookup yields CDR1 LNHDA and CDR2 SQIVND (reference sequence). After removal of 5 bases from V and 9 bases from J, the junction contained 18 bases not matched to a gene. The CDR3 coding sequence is TGTGCCAGTAGTGGACGACAGGGGGCCGCTATAACCGCTCGCTACACCTTC. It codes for CASSGRQGAAITARYTF.

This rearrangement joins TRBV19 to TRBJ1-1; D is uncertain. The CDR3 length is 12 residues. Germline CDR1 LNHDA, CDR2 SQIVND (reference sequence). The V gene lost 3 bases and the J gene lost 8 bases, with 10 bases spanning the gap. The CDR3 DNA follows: TGTGCCAGTAGTATCCCCTCGCCAGAAGCTTTCTTT. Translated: CASSIPSPEAFF.

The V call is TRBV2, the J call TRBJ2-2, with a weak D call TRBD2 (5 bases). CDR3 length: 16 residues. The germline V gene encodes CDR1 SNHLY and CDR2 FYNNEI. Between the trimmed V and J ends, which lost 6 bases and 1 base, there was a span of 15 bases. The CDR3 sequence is CASSQTRGVNTGELFF. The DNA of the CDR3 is TGTGCCAGCAGCCAAACCCGGGGTGTGAACACCGGGGAGCTGTTTTTT. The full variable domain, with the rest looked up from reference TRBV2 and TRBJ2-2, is EPEVTQTPSHQVTQMGQEVILRCVPISNHLYFYWYRQILGQKVEFLVSFYNNEISEKSEIFDDQFSVERPDGSNFTLKIRSTKLEDSAMYFCASSQTRGVNTGELFFGEGSRLTVL.

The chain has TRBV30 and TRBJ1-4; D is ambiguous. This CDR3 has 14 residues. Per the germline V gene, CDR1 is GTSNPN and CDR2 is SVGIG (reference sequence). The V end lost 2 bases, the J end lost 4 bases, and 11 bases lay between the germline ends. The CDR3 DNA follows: TGTGCCTGGAGTAGAACCTTCATTAATGAAAAACTGTTTTTT. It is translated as CAWSRTFINEKLFF. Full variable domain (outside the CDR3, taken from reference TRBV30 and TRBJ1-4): SQTIHQWPATLVQPVGSPLSLECTVEGTSNPNLYWYRQAAGRGLQLLFYSVGIGQISSEVPQNLSASRPQDRQFILSSKKLLLSDSGFYLCAWSRTFINEKLFFGSGTQLSVL.

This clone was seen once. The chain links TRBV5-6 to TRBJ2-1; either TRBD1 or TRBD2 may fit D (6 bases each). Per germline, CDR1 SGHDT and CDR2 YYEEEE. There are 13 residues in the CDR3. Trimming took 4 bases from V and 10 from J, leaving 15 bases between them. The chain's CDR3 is CASSPNQGGEQFF. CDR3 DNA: TGTGCCAGCAGCCCGAATCAAGGGGGGGAGCAGTTCTTC.

CDR3 DNA sequence: TGTGCCAGCAGCGTAGATCACGGGGGGGGCACTTACAATGAGCAGTTCTTC. Protein product: CASSVDHGGGTYNEQFF. The chain recombines TRBV9 with TRBJ2-1; TRBD2 aligns across 8 bases. Per germline, CDR1 SGDLS and CDR2 YYNGEE. V lost 0 bases and J lost 4; bases outside the gene matches: 9. There are 17 residues in the CDR3.

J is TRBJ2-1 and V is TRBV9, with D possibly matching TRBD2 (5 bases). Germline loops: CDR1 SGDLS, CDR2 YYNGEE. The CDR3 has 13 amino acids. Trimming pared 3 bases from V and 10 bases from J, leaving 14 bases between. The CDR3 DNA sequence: TGTGCCAGCAGCGCCCCAGAGGGTGGCGAGCAGTTCTTC. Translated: CASSAPEGGEQFF.

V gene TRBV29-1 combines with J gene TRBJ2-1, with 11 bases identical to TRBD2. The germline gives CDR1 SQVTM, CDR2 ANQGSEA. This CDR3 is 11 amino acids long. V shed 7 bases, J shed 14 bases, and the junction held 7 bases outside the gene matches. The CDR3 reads CSGGTSGSEFF. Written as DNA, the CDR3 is TGCAGCGGGGGGACTAGCGGATCGGAGTTCTTC.

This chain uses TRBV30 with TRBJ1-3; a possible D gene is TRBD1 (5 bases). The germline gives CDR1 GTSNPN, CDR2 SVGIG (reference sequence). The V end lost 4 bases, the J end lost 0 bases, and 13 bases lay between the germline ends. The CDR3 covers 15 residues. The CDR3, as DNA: TGTGCCTGGAAGGGACGCCCGGACTCTGGAAACACCATATATTTT. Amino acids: CAWKGRPDSGNTIYF.

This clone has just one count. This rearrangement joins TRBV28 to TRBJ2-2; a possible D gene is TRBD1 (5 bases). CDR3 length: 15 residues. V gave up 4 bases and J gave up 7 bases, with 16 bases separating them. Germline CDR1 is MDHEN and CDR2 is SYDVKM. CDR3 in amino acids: CASSSPGRLIGELFF. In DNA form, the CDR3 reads TGTGCCAGCAGTTCCCCAGGGCGGCTGATCGGGGAGCTGTTTTTT.

As DNA, the CDR3 is TGTGCCAGCATGGGGGTGAACAGGGGGCACACTGAAGCTTTCTTT. As protein: CASMGVNRGHTEAFF. J is TRBJ1-1 and V is TRBV7-9, with 9 bases that match TRBD1. CDR1 is SEHNR, CDR2 FQNEAQ, per germline (reference sequence). V gave up 7 bases and J gave up 3 bases; unmatched junction bases: 9. This CDR3 region has 15 residues.